Below are 21 T cell receptor beta chains sequenced from a single sample in a study of blood T cells in healthy people across ages. With a J-beta primer mix and a sample-barcoded 5' primer, a second PCR ran about 7 to 12 cycles. A single record per CDR3 protein comes from TCRdb applying MiXCR to the 5' RACE reads. This table holds about 1.6 million distinct CDR3 sequences, around 36% found once. The specimen was blood. The receptors come from a woman aged 30 to 39 in good health.

The gene calls are TRBV3-1 and TRBJ2-4; TRBD1 or TRBD2 may be the D gene (5 bases each). The DNA end favors TRBJ2-7, so the J call may be wrong. Germline-derived CDR1 and CDR2 are LGHDT and YNNKEL (reference sequence). The CDR3 is 13 residues long. The CDR3 sequence: CASSHRDPYEQYF. Written as DNA, the CDR3 is TGTGCCAGCAGCCACAGGGACCCCTACGAGCAGTACTTC.

The CDR3, as DNA: TGTGCCAGCAGTCGGACCGGGACGGTTAGCGCAGATACGCAGTATTTT. Translating it yields CASSRTGTVSADTQYF. This chain uses TRBV6-1 with TRBJ2-3, with D possibly being TRBD1 or TRBD2 (5 bases each). Trimming stripped 5 bases from V and 4 bases from J, with 19 bases between. CDR1 MNHNS and CDR2 SASEGT come from the germline V gene. The CDR3 is 16 residues long.

Only a few counts were recorded for this clonotype. V and J are TRBV12-5 and TRBJ2-1; 11 bases align to TRBD1. CDR3 size: 13 residues. J gave up 9 bases and V 6 bases, and 4 bases lay outside the gene matches. The germline gives CDR1 LGHNT, CDR2 FRNRAP. CDR3 residues: CASGPGTGGEQFF. DNA for the CDR3: TGTGCTAGTGGACCAGGGACAGGGGGTGAGCAGTTCTTC.

This chain connects TRBV12-3 or TRBV12-4 to TRBJ1-1; 9 bases fit TRBD1. The CDR3 loop spans 14 amino acids. V dropped 5 bases and J dropped 8; count of bases not matched to a gene: 9. CDR3 amino acids: CASSLGQGSWEAFF. CDR3 bases: TGTGCCAGCAGTCTCGGACAGGGGTCATGGGAAGCTTTCTTT.

This clonotype has more than one count but fewer than ten. The chain uses TRBV5-1 and TRBJ2-2; D uncertain. V shed 2 bases and J shed 0 bases, with 14 bases lying between them. CDR3 length: 17 amino acids. Germline lookup yields CDR1 SGHRS and CDR2 YFSETQ. The CDR3 sequence: CASSFIFATPNTGELFF. The CDR3 bases are TGCGCCAGCAGCTTTATATTTGCGACACCGAACACCGGGGAGCTGTTTTTT.

A remark on this clonotype: At one boundary the junction diverges from the germline segment, which might be a read error. This chain connects TRBV12-3 or TRBV12-4 to TRBJ2-1; D is possibly TRBD2 (5 bases). CDR3 length: 15 residues. This CDR3 is CASREDLGVYSEQFF. The CDR3 DNA sequence: TGTGCCAGCAGGGAGGACCTGGGAGTCTACAGTGAGCAGTTCTTC.

In this sample, this clonotype turned up a few times. This chain joins TRBV10-3 and TRBJ2-7; 7 bases map to TRBD2. Germline V gives CDR1 ENHRY, CDR2 SYGVKD. The CDR3 spans 14 residues. V lost 2 bases, J lost 2 bases, and 3 bases stayed unmatched. As DNA, the CDR3 is TGTGCCATCAGTGAGGGCGCGGGGGCCTACGAGCAGTACTTC. This sequence encodes CAISEGAGAYEQYF.

The chain carries TRBV29-1 and TRBJ1-2; D gene ambiguous. The germline gives CDR1 SQVTM, CDR2 ANQGSEA. This CDR3 is built from 10 residues. Trimming shortened V by 2 bases and J by 13 bases, and 11 bases separated the two germline ends. The CDR3 DNA follows: TGCAGCGTTGAACCAGGTCGGCTCACCTTC. Its protein product is CSVEPGRLTF.

This clonotype was picked up many times. This sequence joins TRBV5-1 and TRBJ2-1; tentative D call: TRBD1 (6 bases). Germline V gene data show CDR1 as SGHRS and CDR2 as YFSETQ. With 0 bases removed from V and 4 bases from J, the gap between germline ends came to 11 bases. The CDR3 has 15 residues. The CDR3 nucleotides read TGCGCCAGCAGCTTGGGGACAGTCTCTTACAATGAGCAGTTCTTC. Translated: CASSLGTVSYNEQFF.

This clonotype has a handful of counts. The chain has TRBV6-2 or TRBV6-3 and TRBJ1-5; a possible D gene is TRBD1 (6 bases). The CDR3 loop spans 13 amino acids. With 3 bases removed from V and 7 bases from J, the gap between germline ends came to 10 bases. Germline CDR1 MNHEY, CDR2 SVGEGT. This CDR3 reads CASSYAGGQPQHF. CDR3 coding DNA: TGTGCCAGCAGTTATGCCGGGGGCCAGCCCCAGCATTTT.

This clonotype was observed a single time. The CDR3 region is CASSGWDRQNTEAFF. The CDR3 coding sequence is TGTGCCAGCAGTGGCTGGGACAGACAGAACACTGAAGCTTTCTTT. The chain has TRBV6-5 and TRBJ1-1, with 7 bases identical to TRBD1. Germline V lookup: CDR1 MNHEY, CDR2 SVGAGI. This CDR3 comprises 15 residues. Trimming at V came to 5 bases and at J to 1 base, leaving 7 bases not matched to a gene.

The table lists this clonotype with a count of one. The J gene is TRBJ1-5, the V gene TRBV6-5; possibly TRBD1 for D (5 bases). This CDR3 has 12 amino acids. V was cut by 9 bases and J by 1 base, with 7 bases left in between. The germline V gene has CDR1 MNHEY and CDR2 SVGAGI. CDR3 bases: TGTGCCAGTTGGGGCAGCAATCAGCCCCAGCATTTT. Protein: CASWGSNQPQHF.

The V and J genes are TRBV11-2 and TRBJ2-1, with 12 bases that match TRBD2. Germline V gives CDR1 SGHAT, CDR2 FQNNGV. The CDR3 length is 16 residues. Trimming cost V 4 bases and J 8 bases; bases outside gene matches: 9. The CDR3 DNA is TGTGCCAGCAGCTCGCCGACTAGCGGGGGTCGGTATGAGCAGTTCTTC. Amino acid sequence: CASSSPTSGGRYEQFF. Complete variable domain (other parts from reference TRBV11-2 and TRBJ2-1): EAGVAQSPRYKIIEKRQSVAFWCNPISGHATLYWYQQILGQGPKLLIQFQNNGVVDDSQLPKDRFSAERLKGVDSTLKIQPAKLEDSAVYLCASSSPTSGGRYEQFFGPGTRLTVL.

CDR3 coding DNA: TGCAGCGTCGGCGACACGGGGACTGAAGCTTTCTTT. As protein: CSVGDTGTEAFF. The V gene is TRBV29-1, the J gene TRBJ1-1; D call uncertain. Germline CDR1 reads SQVTM; CDR2 reads ANQGSEA. The CDR3 totals 12 residues. The germline V and J ends were trimmed by 6 bases and 5 bases, with 13 bases remaining between them.

This clonotype was detected only once. A junction boundary mismatches the germline segment, possibly from a read error. The rearrangement uses TRBV2 and TRBJ2-1; TRBD1 is a possible D gene (7 bases). This CDR3 is built from 13 residues. CDR1 is SNHLY, CDR2 FYNNEI, per germline. This chain's CDR3 is CASREGGGHEQFF. The CDR3 DNA sequence: TGTGCCAGCAGGGAAGGAGGGGGCCATGAGCAGTTCTTC.

This clonotype was recorded a few times. The V gene is TRBV20-1, the J gene TRBJ1-2; D might be TRBD1 (6 bases). The CDR3 has 16 residues. Germline loops: CDR1 DFQATT, CDR2 SNEGSKA (reference sequence). The V end was cut by 6 bases, the J end by 4 bases, with 24 bases between. Written as DNA, the CDR3 is TGCAGTGCCTACGCCCGGGGCCTTCCCAGGGGCTATGGCTACACCTTC. Protein sequence: CSAYARGLPRGYGYTF.

The DNA of the CDR3 is TGCAGTGCCCCCCAACAGGGCGTCAATCAGCCCCAGCATTTT. It codes for CSAPQQGVNQPQHF. The chain recombines TRBV20-1 with TRBJ1-5; D is possibly TRBD1 (6 bases). Germline assignment: CDR1 DFQATT and CDR2 SNEGSKA (reference sequence). The CDR3 extends over 14 amino acids. The V end was cut by 6 bases, the J end by 3 bases, with 15 bases between.

The rearrangement links TRBV28 to TRBJ2-3; no definite D call. CDR3 size: 12 residues. Germline V gives CDR1 MDHEN, CDR2 SYDVKM. V was cut by 4 bases and J by 7 bases, with 9 bases left in between. This chain's CDR3 is CASSSETYTQYF. CDR3 nucleotides: TGTGCCAGCAGTTCCGAAACCTATACGCAGTATTTT. The full variable domain, in which reference TRBV28 and TRBJ2-3 provide the parts outside the CDR3, is DVKVTQSSRYLVKRTGEKVFLECVQDMDHENMFWYRQDPGLGLRLIYFSYDVKMKEKGDIPEGYSVSREKKERFSLILESASTNQTSMYLCASSSETYTQYFGPGTRLTVL.

Here the CDR3 reads CASSPREFSTEAFF. DNA of the CDR3: TGTGCCAGCTCACCCCGGGAGTTCTCCACTGAAGCTTTCTTT. This sequence joins TRBV18 and TRBJ1-1; D is unresolved. Germline CDR1 KGHSH, CDR2 LQKENI. The V end lost 3 bases, the J end lost 4 bases, and 12 bases lay between the germline ends. The CDR3 covers 14 residues.

This clonotype was observed a handful of times. In DNA form, the CDR3 reads TGTGCCAGCGGAATAGGGGGGGCGAAACTGTTTTTT. Protein: CASGIGGAKLFF. The genes are TRBV27 and TRBJ1-4; possible D gene TRBD1, 6 bases. The CDR3 has 12 amino acids. V gave up 8 bases and J gave up 11 bases, with 15 bases separating them. Per the germline V gene, CDR1 is MNHEY and CDR2 is SMNVEV (reference sequence). Together with reference TRBV27 and TRBJ1-4, the CDR3 gives the full variable domain: EAQVTQNPRYLITVTGKKLTVTCSQNMNHEYMSWYRQDPGLGLRQIYYSMNVEVTDKGDVPEGYKVSRKEKRNFPLILESPSPNQTSLYFCASGIGGAKLFFGSGTQLSVL.

This clonotype was counted between two and nine times. CDR3 residues: CASSHTGASYNEQFF. The DNA of the CDR3 is TGTGCCAGCAGCCATACGGGGGCCTCCTACAATGAGCAGTTCTTC. V usage is TRBV3-1 and J usage is TRBJ2-1; D is perhaps TRBD1 or TRBD2 (6 bases each). The germline V and J ends were trimmed by 3 bases and 0 bases, with 9 bases remaining between them. CDR1 is LGHDT, CDR2 YNNKEL, per germline (reference sequence). The length of the CDR3 is 15 residues.